This TCR beta chain was identified in a study of chemoradiotherapy in HPV16-positive cancers. The wider study: Candidate HPV-specific T-cell clones and common TCR motifs came from functional assays in a couple of HPV16-positive patients.

Comments on this clone: Its cognate antigen is unknown.

Only in-frame clones appear in the TCRdb table, and some are missing; sequencing was by immunoSEQ multiplex PCR. The table shows some 970 clones, with about 90% occurring only once. Points from the study as a whole: Non-HPV-specific T cells did not expand in tumors during treatment, whereas candidate HPV-specific clones and E7-related motifs did.

The trim removed 3 bases at V and 7 bases at J, leaving 10 bases unmatched. Germline-derived CDR1 and CDR2 are GTSNPN and SVGIG (reference sequence). The CDR3 totals 16 residues. This sequence joins TRBV30 and TRBJ1-6; TRBD1 matches at 9 bases. The receptor was isolated from a human donor with HPV-associated anogenital cancer. Sequenced material: tumor tissue, taken from a patient who underwent chemoradiotherapy. The CDR3 is CAWSPPGTGRNSPLHF. CDR3 in DNA: TGTGCCTGGAGCCCCCCCGGGACAGGGAGGAATTCACCCCTCCACTTT.